This TCR beta chain was recovered during a study of coeliac disease. Overall study context: Disease groups: newly diagnosed active, refractory type I, gluten-free-diet controlled. Without high-resolution HLA typing, biased TRBV7-2 usage was examined as a proof of principle. Overall study results and limits: Largely private TRB repertoires meant most sequences were sample-unique. Control samples showed higher TRB and TRG clonality than intraepithelial and lamina propria samples in active celiac disease. The authors judged this method unsuitable for unbiased gliadin-specific T cell detection.

Here immunoSEQ multiplex PCR was the method, and the copy in TCRdb shows in-frame clones only, minus some. Here the sample spans 4,000 to 4,500 clones, 68% being singletons. CDR3 size: 12 residues. V gave up 7 bases and J gave up 5 bases, with 11 bases separating them. Per the germline V gene, CDR1 is LNHDA and CDR2 is SQIVND (reference sequence). On this clone: The antigen remains unidentified.

This TCR came from a young woman with active celiac disease. The sequencing sample was made of intraepithelial lymphocytes from the gut. The rearrangement joins TRBV19 to TRBJ2-5, with a weak D call TRBD2 (6 bases). CDR3 sequence (DNA): TGTGCCAGTATGGGGGGAGAGGAGACCCAGTACTTC. This codes for CASMGGEETQYF.